The rows below give T cell receptor beta chains drawn from one sample of a study of CD8 T cells in Susac syndrome. Each CDR3 protein is one row after TCRdb ran MiXCR on the immunoSEQ multiplex PCR reads. Of 210,000 or so distinct CDR3 sequences listed, about 95% are singletons. Sequencing used CD4+ T cells from PBMCs. All receptors come from a human donor with Susac syndrome. Each CDR3 is given with its conserved first and last residue. Each record gives: J gene, V gene, CDR3 length, CDR3 protein.

j_gene: TRBJ2-1; v_gene: TRBV15; len: 17; CDR3aa: CATSTGGFGGSYNEQFF
j_gene: TRBJ1-1; v_gene: TRBV9; len: 16; CDR3aa: CASSVGAGGMNTEAFF
j_gene: TRBJ2-5; v_gene: TRBV7-2; len: 13; CDR3aa: CASSSGFSETQYF
j_gene: TRBJ1-6; v_gene: TRBV30; len: 17; CDR3aa: CAWSFLTGTGGNSPLHF
j_gene: TRBJ1-5; v_gene: TRBV20-1; len: 13; CDR3aa: CSASFSGGQPQHF
j_gene: TRBJ2-7; v_gene: TRBV30; len: 13; CDR3aa: CAWSATEPYEQYF
j_gene: TRBJ1-5; v_gene: TRBV20-1; len: 14; CDR3aa: CSAHPQGSNQPQHF
j_gene: TRBJ1-5; v_gene: TRBV15; len: 13; CDR3aa: CATTAGHNQPQHF
j_gene: TRBJ2-2; v_gene: TRBV28; len: 15; CDR3aa: CASSGGTNPTGELFF
j_gene: TRBJ2-2; v_gene: TRBV6-1; len: 16; CDR3aa: CASSEAGTGNTGELFF
j_gene: TRBJ2-2; v_gene: TRBV6-2/TRBV6-3; len: 15; CDR3aa: CASSYPQGNTGELFF
j_gene: TRBJ2-7; v_gene: TRBV20-1; len: 12; CDR3aa: CSARGGYYEQYF
j_gene: TRBJ2-7; v_gene: TRBV12-3/TRBV12-4; len: 15; CDR3aa: CASSFARTGPYEQYF
j_gene: TRBJ2-7; v_gene: TRBV20-1; len: 16; CDR3aa: CSARDGGSDLTNEQYF
j_gene: TRBJ2-2; v_gene: TRBV5-5; len: 14; CDR3aa: CASSWGRATGELFF
j_gene: TRBJ2-1; v_gene: TRBV19; len: 14; CDR3aa: CASSQGGDRGEQFF
j_gene: TRBJ2-1; v_gene: TRBV5-1; len: 14; CDR3aa: CASTRDRAYNEQFF
j_gene: TRBJ2-3; v_gene: TRBV5-1; len: 16; CDR3aa: CASSLELGQGPDTQYF
j_gene: TRBJ1-1; v_gene: TRBV18; len: 15; CDR3aa: CASSQTRAHEGEAFF
j_gene: TRBJ1-6; v_gene: TRBV28; len: 15; CDR3aa: CASSVGTDSNSPLHF
j_gene: TRBJ1-4; v_gene: TRBV7-9; len: 17; CDR3aa: CASSESGQGGPGEKLFF
j_gene: TRBJ2-2; v_gene: TRBV20-1; len: 15; CDR3aa: CSARQALRNTGELFF